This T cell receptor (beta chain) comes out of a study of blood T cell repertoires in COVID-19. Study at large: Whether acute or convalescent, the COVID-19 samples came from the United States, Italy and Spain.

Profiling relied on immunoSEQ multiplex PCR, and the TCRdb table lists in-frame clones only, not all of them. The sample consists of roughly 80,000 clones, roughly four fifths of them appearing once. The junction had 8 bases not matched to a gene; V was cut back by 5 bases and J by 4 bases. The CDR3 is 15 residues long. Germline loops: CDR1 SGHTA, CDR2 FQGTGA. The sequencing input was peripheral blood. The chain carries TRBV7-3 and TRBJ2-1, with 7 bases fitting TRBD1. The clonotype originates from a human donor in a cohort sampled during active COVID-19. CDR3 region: CASSPRGGGYNEQFF. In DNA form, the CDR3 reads TGTGCCAGCAGCCCCAGAGGGGGCGGTTACAATGAGCAGTTCTTC.